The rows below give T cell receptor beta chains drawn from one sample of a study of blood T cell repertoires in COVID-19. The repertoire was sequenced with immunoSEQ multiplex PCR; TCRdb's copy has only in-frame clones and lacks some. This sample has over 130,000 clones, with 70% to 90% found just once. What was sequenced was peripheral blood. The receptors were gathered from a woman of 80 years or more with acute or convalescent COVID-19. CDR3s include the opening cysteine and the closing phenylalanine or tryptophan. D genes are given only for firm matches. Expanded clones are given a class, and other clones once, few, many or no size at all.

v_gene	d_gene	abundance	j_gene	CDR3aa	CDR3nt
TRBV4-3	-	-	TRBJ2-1	CASSRKGGSYNEQFF	TGCGCCAGCAGCCGGAAAGGGGGCTCCTACAATGAGCAGTTCTTC
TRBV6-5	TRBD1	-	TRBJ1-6	CASRGSGTGNSPLHF	TGTGCCAGCAGGGGATCCGGGACAGGAAATTCACCCCTCCACTTT
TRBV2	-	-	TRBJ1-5	CASSLQPWGGQPQHF	TGTGCCAGCAGTTTACAACCCTGGGGGGGACAGCCCCAGCATTTT
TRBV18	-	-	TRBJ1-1	CASSYQGMDTEAFF	TGTGCCAGCTCGTACCAGGGTATGGACACTGAAGCTTTCTTT
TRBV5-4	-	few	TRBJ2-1	CASSPGYPEGQFF	TGTGCCAGCAGCCCGGGGTACCCCGAAGGACAGTTCTTC
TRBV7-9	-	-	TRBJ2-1	CASSLVQGGQFF	TGTGCCAGCAGCTTGGTCCAGGGTGGACAGTTCTTC
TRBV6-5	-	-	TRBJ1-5	CASKTGVFNQPQHF	TGTGCCAGCAAGACAGGAGTATTCAATCAGCCCCAGCATTTT
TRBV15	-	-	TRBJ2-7	CATSRGALPYEQYF	TGTGCCACCAGCAGAGGGGCCCTTCCCTACGAGCAGTACTTC
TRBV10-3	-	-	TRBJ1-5	CAISEGGSNQPQHF	TGTGCCATCAGTGAGGGGGGGAGCAATCAGCCCCAGCATTTT
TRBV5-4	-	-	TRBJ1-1	CASSFLPGANTEAFF	TGTGCCAGCAGCTTCCTCCCAGGGGCGAACACTGAAGCTTTCTTT
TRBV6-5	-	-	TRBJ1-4	CASTNRGTGKLFF	TGTGCCAGCACTAACCGGGGGACCGGAAAACTGTTTTTT
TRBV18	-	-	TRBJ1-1	CASSPIDSGTEAFF	TGTGCCAGCTCACCTATTGACAGTGGCACTGAAGCTTTCTTT
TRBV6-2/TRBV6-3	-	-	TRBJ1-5	CASSYMAGMGPNQPQHF	TGTGCCAGCAGTTACATGGCGGGGATGGGTCCCAATCAGCCCCAGCATTTT
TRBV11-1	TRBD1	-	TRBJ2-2	CASRPTGTGHTGELFF	TGTGCCAGCAGACCTACCGGGACAGGTCACACCGGGGAGCTGTTTTTT
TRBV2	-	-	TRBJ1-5	CASSESPQRGQPQHF	TGTGCCAGCAGTGAATCCCCCCAGAGGGGGCAGCCCCAGCATTTT
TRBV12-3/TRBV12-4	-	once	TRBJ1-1	CASSLRGSTEAFF	TGTGCCAGCAGTTTGAGGGGGAGCACTGAAGCTTTCTTT
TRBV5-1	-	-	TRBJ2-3	CASSLAPPGQDTQYF	TGCGCCAGCAGCTTGGCCCCCCCCGGACAAGATACGCAGTATTTT
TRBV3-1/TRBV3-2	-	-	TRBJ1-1	CASSQDQGLEAFF	TGTGCCAGCAGCCAAGATCAGGGGCTTGAAGCTTTCTTT
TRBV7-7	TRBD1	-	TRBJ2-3	CASSRAGTGGADTQYF	TGTGCTAGCAGCCGTGCCGGGACAGGGGGCGCAGATACGCAGTATTTT
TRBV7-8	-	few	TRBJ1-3	CASSLSPLENTIYF	TGTGCCAGCAGCTTATCTCCCCTAGAGAACACCATATATTTT
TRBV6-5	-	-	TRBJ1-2	CASSSHPGLGYTF	TGTGCCAGCAGTAGCCATCCAGGGCTTGGCTACACCTTC
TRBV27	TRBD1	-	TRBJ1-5	CASSLIGQGSGQPQHF	TGTGCCAGCAGTTTAATTGGACAGGGTTCGGGTCAGCCCCAGCATTTT
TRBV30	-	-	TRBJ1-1	CAWSVRRAVVTEAFF	TGTGCCTGGAGTGTACGCAGGGCGGTCGTCACTGAAGCTTTCTTT
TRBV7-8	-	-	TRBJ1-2	CASSFETRANYGYTF	TGTGCCAGCAGCTTTGAGACAAGAGCTAACTATGGCTACACCTTC
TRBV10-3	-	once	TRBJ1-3	CAIGSQGNSGNTIYF	TGTGCCATCGGATCTCAGGGTAACTCTGGAAACACCATATATTTT
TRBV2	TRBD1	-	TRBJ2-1	CASSDWGDRANEQFF	TGTGCCAGCAGTGATTGGGGGGACAGGGCCAATGAGCAGTTCTTC
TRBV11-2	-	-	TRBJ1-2	CASRSDSYGYTF	TGTGCCAGCAGATCGGACAGTTATGGCTACACCTTC
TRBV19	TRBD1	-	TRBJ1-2	CASSRGQGQSGGYTF	TGTGCCAGTTCTAGGGGACAGGGGCAATCGGGCGGCTACACCTTC
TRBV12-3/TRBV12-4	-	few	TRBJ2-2	CASSPLGELFF	TGTGCCAGCAGTCCCCTCGGGGAGCTGTTTTTT
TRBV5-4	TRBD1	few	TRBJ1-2	CASSFGTGLYYGYTF	TGTGCCAGCAGCTTCGGGACAGGTTTATACTATGGCTACACCTTC
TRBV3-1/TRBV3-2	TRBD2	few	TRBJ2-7	CASSQEPSGGYEQYF	TGTGCCAGCAGCCAAGAACCCAGCGGGGGTTACGAGCAGTACTTC
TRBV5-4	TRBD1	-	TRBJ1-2	CASSFGTGGDNYGYTF	TGTGCCAGCAGCTTTGGGACAGGGGGCGATAACTATGGCTACACCTTC
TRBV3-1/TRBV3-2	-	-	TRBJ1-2	CASSKRGAGEYYGYTF	TGTGCCAGCAGCAAAAGAGGGGCAGGGGAGTACTATGGCTACACCTTC
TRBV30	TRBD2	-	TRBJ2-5	CAWSEVSGGGETQYF	TGTGCCTGGAGTGAGGTTAGCGGGGGTGGAGAGACCCAGTACTTC
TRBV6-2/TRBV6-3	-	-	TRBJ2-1	CASSYSRGARRDNEQFF	TGTGCCAGCAGCTACTCCCGGGGGGCGAGACGGGACAATGAGCAGTTCTTC
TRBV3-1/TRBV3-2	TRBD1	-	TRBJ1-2	CASSLTGRGYTF	TGTGCCAGCAGCTTGACAGGGCGAGGCTACACCTTC
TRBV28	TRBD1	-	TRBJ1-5	CASSLGGTGNQPQHF	TGTGCCAGCAGTTTAGGGGGGACAGGGAATCAGCCCCAGCATTTT
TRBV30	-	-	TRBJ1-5	CAWSVSGGGNQPQHF	TGTGCCTGGAGTGTAAGCGGCGGGGGCAATCAGCCCCAGCATTTT
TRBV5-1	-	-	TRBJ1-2	CASSLTGEYGYTF	TGCGCCAGCAGCTTGACAGGAGAGTATGGCTACACCTTC
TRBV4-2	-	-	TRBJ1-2	CASSQGQDYGYTF	TGTGCCAGCAGCCAAGGACAGGACTATGGCTACACCTTC
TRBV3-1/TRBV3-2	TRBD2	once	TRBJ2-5	CASSLGGIKTQYF	TGTGCCAGCAGTCTCGGGGGGATAAAGACCCAGTACTTC
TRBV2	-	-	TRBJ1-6	CASLGANNSPLHF	TGTGCCAGCCTTGGGGCGAATAATTCACCCCTCCACTTT
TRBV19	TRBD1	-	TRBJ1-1	CASIDNSGGKGTEAFF	TGTGCCAGTATCGACAATTCAGGGGGTAAGGGGACTGAAGCTTTCTTT
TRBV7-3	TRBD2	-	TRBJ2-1	CASSFGGAANEQFF	TGTGCCAGCAGCTTCGGGGGGGCCGCCAATGAGCAGTTCTTC
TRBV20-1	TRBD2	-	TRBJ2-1	CSASAGGAGVYNEQFF	TGCAGTGCTAGTGCCGGTGGGGCGGGGGTTTACAATGAGCAGTTCTTC
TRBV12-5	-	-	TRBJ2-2	CASGLSAGSPGELFF	TGTGCTAGTGGTTTGTCCGCGGGGAGTCCCGGGGAGCTGTTTTTT
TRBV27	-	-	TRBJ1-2	CASSLYRDAGGYTF	TGTGCCAGCAGTTTATATAGGGATGCGGGAGGCTACACCTTC
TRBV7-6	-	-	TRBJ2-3	CASSQFQGGIDTQYF	TGTGCCAGCAGCCAGTTTCAGGGCGGTATAGATACGCAGTATTTT
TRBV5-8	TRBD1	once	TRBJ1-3	CASSWDRATGNTIYF	TGTGCCAGCAGCTGGGACAGGGCCACCGGAAACACCATATATTTT
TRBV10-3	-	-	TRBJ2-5	CAIRDSKETQYF	TGTGCCATCAGAGACAGTAAAGAGACCCAGTACTTC
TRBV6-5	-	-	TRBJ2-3	CASSRRGTDTQYF	TGTGCCAGCAGTCGTCGCGGGACAGATACGCAGTATTTT
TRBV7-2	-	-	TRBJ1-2	CASSGSRYGYTF	TGTGCCAGCAGCGGTAGTCGCTATGGCTACACCTTC
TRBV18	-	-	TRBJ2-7	CASSPQRGSSYEQYF	TGTGCCAGCTCACCACAGCGTGGGAGCTCCTACGAGCAGTACTTC
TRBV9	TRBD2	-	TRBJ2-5	CASSVSSGGARETQYF	TGTGCCAGCAGCGTTTCCAGCGGGGGGGCTCGGGAGACCCAGTACTTC
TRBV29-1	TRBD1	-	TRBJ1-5	CSVGGQGVNQPQHF	TGCAGCGTTGGGGGACAGGGGGTAAATCAGCCCCAGCATTTT
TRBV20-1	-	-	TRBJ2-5	CSATRETQYF	TGCAGTGCTACCCGAGAGACCCAGTACTTC
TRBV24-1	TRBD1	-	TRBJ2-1	CATSSLPGQYYNEQFF	TGTGCCACCAGTTCCCTCCCGGGACAGTACTACAATGAGCAGTTCTTC
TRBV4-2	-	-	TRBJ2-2	CASSQVEWSGELFF	TGTGCCAGCAGCCAGGTAGAATGGAGCGGGGAGCTGTTTTTT
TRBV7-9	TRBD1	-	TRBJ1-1	CASSVRTGETEAFF	TGTGCCAGCAGCGTAAGGACAGGGGAAACTGAAGCTTTCTTT